Listed below are T cell receptor beta chains from one sample, sequenced in a study of siplizumab effects on memory and regulatory T cells. The data were produced by immunoSEQ multiplex PCR, yet TCRdb's version contains in-frame clones alone and is incomplete. The table includes more than 75,000 clones, under 95% detected once. The specimen sequenced was CD8+ T cells sorted from blood. The receptors were sampled from a human donor in good health. Each CDR3 is given with its conserved first and last residue. Fields, in order: D gene, J gene, clone size, V gene, CDR3 DNA, CDR3 protein. D genes are given only for firm matches. Clone size is not always given. Where it is, it says once, few, many or a class for expanded clones.

d_call: .; j_call: TRBJ1-2; clone_size: .; v_call: TRBV2; cdr3_nt: TGTGCCAGCAGTGAAATACTACACCAACCAACCTTCTCGAGTGGCTACACCTTC; cdr3_aa: CASSEILHQPTFSSGYTF
d_call: .; j_call: TRBJ2-3; clone_size: .; v_call: TRBV27; cdr3_nt: TGTGCCAGCAGTTCTAGCTTAGCGTCTAGCACAGATACGCAGTATTTT; cdr3_aa: CASSSSLASSTDTQYF
d_call: .; j_call: TRBJ1-5; clone_size: once; v_call: TRBV19; cdr3_nt: TGTGCCAGCACATACAGGGATAGCTATAGCAATCAGCCCCAGCATTTT; cdr3_aa: CASTYRDSYSNQPQHF
d_call: TRBD1; j_call: TRBJ2-7; clone_size: .; v_call: TRBV7-9; cdr3_nt: TGTGCCAGCACCCCGGGACAGGGGGATCTTCTTGAGCAGTACTTC; cdr3_aa: CASTPGQGDLLEQYF
d_call: .; j_call: TRBJ2-2; clone_size: .; v_call: TRBV28; cdr3_nt: TGTGCCAGCAGACCGGATAAGCGGCTGACCGGGGAGCTGTTTTTT; cdr3_aa: CASRPDKRLTGELFF
d_call: .; j_call: TRBJ1-5; clone_size: .; v_call: TRBV6-5; cdr3_nt: TGTGCCAGCAGTCTCAAACCATATCAGCCCCAGCATTTT; cdr3_aa: CASSLKPYQPQHF
d_call: .; j_call: TRBJ2-7; clone_size: .; v_call: TRBV19; cdr3_nt: TGTGCCAGTAGTATGGTCCTCCGGAGCTCCTACGAGCAGTACTTC; cdr3_aa: CASSMVLRSSYEQYF
d_call: .; j_call: TRBJ1-1; clone_size: .; v_call: TRBV7-2; cdr3_nt: TGTGCCAGCAGCCGGGGCGGGGGGTGGACTGAAGCTTTCTTT; cdr3_aa: CASSRGGGWTEAFF
d_call: .; j_call: TRBJ2-7; clone_size: .; v_call: TRBV30; cdr3_nt: TGTGCCTGGAGAGGACAACAGGGCCTCTCCTACGAGCAGTACTTC; cdr3_aa: CAWRGQQGLSYEQYF
d_call: .; j_call: TRBJ1-6; clone_size: .; v_call: TRBV4-1; cdr3_nt: TGCGCCAGCAGCCAGCACCTGACCGGGGGTTCACCCCTCCACTTT; cdr3_aa: CASSQHLTGGSPLHF
d_call: .; j_call: TRBJ1-1; clone_size: .; v_call: TRBV10-2; cdr3_nt: TGCGCCAGCAGTGATGCAGGGGTGACTGAAGCTTTCTTT; cdr3_aa: CASSDAGVTEAFF
d_call: .; j_call: TRBJ2-1; clone_size: .; v_call: TRBV14; cdr3_nt: TGTGCCAGCAGCCCGACAGAGACCCCCGCAACAGGGCAGTTCTTC; cdr3_aa: CASSPTETPATGQFF
d_call: .; j_call: TRBJ2-1; clone_size: .; v_call: TRBV4-3; cdr3_nt: TGCGCCAGCAGCCAAGCACCGAACGACTACAATGAGCAGTTCTTC; cdr3_aa: CASSQAPNDYNEQFF
d_call: .; j_call: TRBJ2-7; clone_size: .; v_call: TRBV14; cdr3_nt: TGTGCCAGCAGGGAACAGGGGACTAACGAGCAGTACTTC; cdr3_aa: CASREQGTNEQYF
d_call: TRBD1; j_call: TRBJ2-7; clone_size: .; v_call: TRBV4-2; cdr3_nt: TGTGCCAGCAGACCCCGACAGGGAGCCTACGAGCAGTACTTC; cdr3_aa: CASRPRQGAYEQYF
d_call: .; j_call: TRBJ2-7; clone_size: .; v_call: TRBV30; cdr3_nt: TGTGCCTGGGGGACGCTGGGCGAGCAGTACTTC; cdr3_aa: CAWGTLGEQYF
d_call: .; j_call: TRBJ2-5; clone_size: .; v_call: TRBV7-3; cdr3_nt: TGTGCCAGCAGCTTAGCGTCAATAGCTGAGAACCAAGAGACCCAGTACTTC; cdr3_aa: CASSLASIAENQETQYF
d_call: .; j_call: TRBJ2-1; clone_size: .; v_call: TRBV19; cdr3_nt: TGTGCCAGTAGAACTAGGGGAAGCTCCTACAATGAGCAGTTCTTC; cdr3_aa: CASRTRGSSYNEQFF
d_call: TRBD2; j_call: TRBJ2-2; clone_size: .; v_call: TRBV5-5; cdr3_nt: TGTGCCAGCAGCTTTTTAGCGGGGACGAACACCGGGGAGCTGTTTTTT; cdr3_aa: CASSFLAGTNTGELFF
d_call: .; j_call: TRBJ2-2; clone_size: .; v_call: TRBV7-3; cdr3_nt: TGTGCCAGCAGCTTTGAAGGATTCTCGGGAATCGATTACCCCGGGGAGCTGTTTTTT; cdr3_aa: CASSFEGFSGIDYPGELFF
d_call: .; j_call: TRBJ2-1; clone_size: .; v_call: TRBV27; cdr3_nt: TGTGCCAGCAGTTTACTCGGAAGCTCCTACAATGAGCAGTTCTTC; cdr3_aa: CASSLLGSSYNEQFF
d_call: .; j_call: TRBJ2-2; clone_size: .; v_call: TRBV7-6; cdr3_nt: TGTGCCAGCAGCTCAACCACAGGGACCGGGGAGCTGTTTTTT; cdr3_aa: CASSSTTGTGELFF
d_call: .; j_call: TRBJ2-7; clone_size: .; v_call: TRBV27; cdr3_nt: TGTGCCAGCAGTTTCCGGGCCGAGTTCTACGAGCAGTACTTC; cdr3_aa: CASSFRAEFYEQYF
d_call: .; j_call: TRBJ1-5; clone_size: once; v_call: TRBV10-3; cdr3_nt: TGTGCCACCACAGACAGGCCTAGCAATCAGCCCCAGCATTTT; cdr3_aa: CATTDRPSNQPQHF
d_call: .; j_call: TRBJ2-1; clone_size: .; v_call: TRBV19; cdr3_nt: TGTGCCAGTAGTATCGGCCTGAGCTCCTACAATGAGCAGTTCTTC; cdr3_aa: CASSIGLSSYNEQFF
d_call: .; j_call: TRBJ1-5; clone_size: .; v_call: TRBV5-8; cdr3_nt: TGTGCCAGCAGCTTCACAGGGCTGTTTCAGCCCCAGCATTTT; cdr3_aa: CASSFTGLFQPQHF
d_call: TRBD2; j_call: TRBJ2-1; clone_size: .; v_call: TRBV27; cdr3_nt: TGTGCCACCCAGTTTGTAACTAGCGGGGCCCCTGCTAGCTCCTACAATGAGCAGTTCTTC; cdr3_aa: CATQFVTSGAPASSYNEQFF
d_call: .; j_call: TRBJ2-1; clone_size: once; v_call: TRBV10-1; cdr3_nt: TGCGCCAGCAGTGAGTCTAGGGGGGCATGGGAGCAGTTCTTC; cdr3_aa: CASSESRGAWEQFF
d_call: TRBD1; j_call: TRBJ2-7; clone_size: .; v_call: TRBV4-3; cdr3_nt: TGCGCCAGCAGCGCCTGGACAGGCAGCTACGAGCAGTACTTC; cdr3_aa: CASSAWTGSYEQYF
d_call: .; j_call: TRBJ1-4; clone_size: .; v_call: TRBV7-8; cdr3_nt: TGTGCCAGCAGCTTGGAGGACGGCCATGAAAAACTGTTTTTT; cdr3_aa: CASSLEDGHEKLFF
d_call: TRBD2; j_call: TRBJ2-1; clone_size: .; v_call: TRBV19; cdr3_nt: TGTGCCAGTAGTATCGGACTAGCGGTAACCTACAATGAGCAGTTCTTC; cdr3_aa: CASSIGLAVTYNEQFF
d_call: .; j_call: TRBJ2-1; clone_size: .; v_call: TRBV5-6; cdr3_nt: TGTGCCAGCAGCTTGGACTGGGGGGCTTGGGCGGATGAGCAGTTCTTC; cdr3_aa: CASSLDWGAWADEQFF
d_call: TRBD2; j_call: TRBJ2-3; clone_size: .; v_call: TRBV19; cdr3_nt: TGTGCCAGTAGTATCGGGGGGGTCCTTTCAGATACGCAGTATTTT; cdr3_aa: CASSIGGVLSDTQYF
d_call: TRBD2; j_call: TRBJ2-1; clone_size: .; v_call: TRBV30; cdr3_nt: TGTGCCTGGAGTGGAGTAGCGGGGGAGCAGTTCTTC; cdr3_aa: CAWSGVAGEQFF
d_call: .; j_call: TRBJ1-2; clone_size: .; v_call: TRBV5-1; cdr3_nt: TGCGCCAGCAGCCTGGGACTTACGGGTGGCTACACCTTC; cdr3_aa: CASSLGLTGGYTF
d_call: TRBD1; j_call: TRBJ2-7; clone_size: few; v_call: TRBV18; cdr3_nt: TGTGCCAGCTCACCAGCACAGGGGAGCCCCTACGAGCAGTACTTC; cdr3_aa: CASSPAQGSPYEQYF
d_call: TRBD1; j_call: TRBJ1-1; clone_size: .; v_call: TRBV29-1; cdr3_nt: TGCAGCGCTTGGGACAGTTGGAACACTGAAGCTTTCTTT; cdr3_aa: CSAWDSWNTEAFF
d_call: .; j_call: TRBJ2-7; clone_size: .; v_call: TRBV30; cdr3_nt: TGTGCCTGGAGTCAGGACACTTCCTACGAGCAGTACTTC; cdr3_aa: CAWSQDTSYEQYF
d_call: .; j_call: TRBJ2-5; clone_size: .; v_call: TRBV11-2; cdr3_nt: TGTGCCAGCAGCTTAGGGGGGTACCAAGAGACCCAGTACTTC; cdr3_aa: CASSLGGYQETQYF
d_call: TRBD1; j_call: TRBJ1-1; clone_size: many; v_call: TRBV27; cdr3_nt: TGTGCCAGCAGTCCAGGGGGCTGGTACACTGAAGCTTTCTTT; cdr3_aa: CASSPGGWYTEAFF
d_call: TRBD2; j_call: TRBJ2-3; clone_size: .; v_call: TRBV6-5; cdr3_nt: TGTGCCAGCAGTTACAGACTAGCGGGAAGGACAGATACGCAGTATTTT; cdr3_aa: CASSYRLAGRTDTQYF
d_call: .; j_call: TRBJ2-5; clone_size: .; v_call: TRBV6-5; cdr3_nt: TGTGCCAGCAGTTCCTCTAGTAGAGAGACCCAGTACTTC; cdr3_aa: CASSSSSRETQYF
d_call: TRBD1; j_call: TRBJ2-6; clone_size: .; v_call: TRBV4-2; cdr3_nt: TGTGCCAGCAGCCAAGACCGGGACAGGGCATACGGGGCCAACGTCCTGACTTTC; cdr3_aa: CASSQDRDRAYGANVLTF
d_call: .; j_call: TRBJ1-5; clone_size: .; v_call: TRBV6-5; cdr3_nt: TGTGCCAGCAGTTACCGCCTGGATCCGGGGGGACAGCCCCAGCATTTT; cdr3_aa: CASSYRLDPGGQPQHF